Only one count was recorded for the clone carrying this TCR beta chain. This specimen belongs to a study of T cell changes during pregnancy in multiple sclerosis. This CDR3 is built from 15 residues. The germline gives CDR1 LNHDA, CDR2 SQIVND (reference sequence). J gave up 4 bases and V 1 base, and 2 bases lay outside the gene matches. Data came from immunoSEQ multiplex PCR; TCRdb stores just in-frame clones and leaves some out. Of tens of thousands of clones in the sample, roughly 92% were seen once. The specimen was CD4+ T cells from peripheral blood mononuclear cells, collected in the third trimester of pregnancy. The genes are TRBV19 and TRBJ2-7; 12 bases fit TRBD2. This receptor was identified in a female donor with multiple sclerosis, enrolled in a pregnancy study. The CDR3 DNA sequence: TGTGCCAGTAGTATAGCGGGGACTAGCGGGTACGAGCAGTACTTC. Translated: CASSIAGTSGYEQYF.